This is a list of T cell receptor beta chains from one sample in a study of T cells in tuberculosis. The protocol was immunoSEQ multiplex PCR, while the TCRdb copy is restricted to in-frame clones and leaves out a portion. The data contain some 47,000 clones, roughly 96% of them seen just once; the ten biggest clones take up around 7.5%. The specimen was PBMCs. These receptors all come from a donor under 30 with latent tuberculosis or without tuberculosis infection. The CDR3 runs from the conserved cysteine through the conserved F or W. D genes are given only for firm matches. Some rows have no size entry. The others give once, few or many, or a class for an expanded clone.

>TRBV4-2|TRBD1|.|15|TRBJ1-1
CASSQGRAGGTEAFF
TGTGCCAGCAGCCAAGGGAGGGCAGGGGGCACTGAAGCTTTCTTT
>TRBV11-2|.|.|14|TRBJ2-1
CASSLAAALQGQFF
TGTGCCAGCAGCTTAGCCGCGGCCCTTCAAGGGCAGTTCTTC
>TRBV19|.|.|15|TRBJ1-6
CASSEGVTSVAPLHF
TGTGCCAGTAGTGAGGGAGTCACTTCGGTTGCACCCCTCCACTTT
>TRBV18|TRBD1|.|19|TRBJ1-2
CASSPLKIVTGGANYGYTF
TGTGCCAGCTCACCACTAAAAATTGTCACAGGGGGAGCTAACTATGGCTACACCTTC
>TRBV30|TRBD1|.|16|TRBJ1-5
CAWSISQGAYNQPQHF
TGTGCCTGGAGTATTTCACAGGGGGCATACAATCAGCCCCAGCATTTT
>TRBV5-1|TRBD2|once|17|TRBJ2-1
CASSLRTLAGVYNEQFF
TGCGCCAGCAGCTTGAGAACGTTAGCGGGGGTTTACAATGAGCAGTTCTTC
>TRBV7-2|TRBD1|.|14|TRBJ1-5
CASSTQGGDQPQHF
TGTGCCAGCAGCACACAGGGGGGCGATCAGCCCCAGCATTTT
>TRBV7-8|TRBD1|.|14|TRBJ1-1
CASSSGQGSTEAFF
TGTGCCAGCAGCTCCGGACAGGGGTCTACTGAAGCTTTCTTT
>TRBV11-3|.|.|16|TRBJ2-1
CASSPTSGATYNEQFF
TGTGCCAGCAGCCCAACCTCTGGGGCAACCTACAATGAGCAGTTCTTC
>TRBV28|.|once|12|TRBJ1-5
CASSAGFEPQHF
TGTGCCAGCAGTGCAGGGTTCGAGCCCCAGCATTTT
>TRBV30|.|.|11|TRBJ2-7
CAWITDYEQYF
TGTGCCTGGATAACTGACTACGAGCAGTACTTC
>TRBV18|TRBD2|.|16|TRBJ2-1
CASSLIAGAQPNEQFF
TGTGCCAGCTCACTAATAGCGGGGGCCCAACCCAATGAGCAGTTCTTC
>TRBV9|.|.|15|TRBJ1-5
CASNPTGGSNQPQHF
TGTGCCAGCAACCCCACGGGGGGGAGCAATCAGCCCCAGCATTTT
>TRBV7-2|TRBD1|.|13|TRBJ1-2
CASSVDRATLWTF
TGTGCCAGCAGCGTGGACAGGGCTACCCTTTGGACCTTC
>TRBV7-9|TRBD1|.|15|TRBJ1-1
CASSSRTGGNTEAFF
TGTGCCAGCAGCTCCCGGACAGGGGGGAACACTGAAGCTTTCTTT
>TRBV7-2|.|.|16|TRBJ1-6
CASSLDSNSYNSPLHF
TGTGCCAGCAGCTTAGACAGTAACTCCTATAATTCACCCCTCCACTTT
>TRBV5-4|.|.|14|TRBJ2-7
CASSLDKRSYEQYF
TGTGCCAGCAGCCTCGATAAACGGAGCTACGAGCAGTACTTC
>TRBV7-6|TRBD2|.|16|TRBJ2-3
CASSLGTSGVGNTQYF
TGTGCCAGCAGCTTAGGGACTAGCGGGGTGGGAAATACGCAGTATTTT
>TRBV30|.|.|14|TRBJ2-4
CAWSEGRAKNIQYF
TGTGCCTGGAGTGAAGGGAGGGCCAAAAACATTCAGTACTTC
>TRBV5-1|TRBD1|.|17|TRBJ1-5
CASSTLHRGLPVQPQHF
TGCGCCAGCAGCACGCTACACAGGGGGCTCCCGGTGCAGCCCCAGCATTTT
>TRBV29-1|.|.|12|TRBJ1-1
CSVEDSGRKAFF
TGCAGCGTTGAAGATAGTGGGCGCAAAGCTTTCTTT
>TRBV25-1|.|.|13|TRBJ2-1
CASSANRVHEQFF
TGTGCCAGCAGTGCGAACAGGGTCCATGAGCAGTTCTTC
>TRBV4-1|TRBD2|.|15|TRBJ2-7
CASSQLAGRSYEQYF
TGCGCCAGCAGCCAACTAGCGGGACGCTCCTACGAGCAGTACTTC
>TRBV7-6|.|.|14|TRBJ2-7
CASSSGTGDYEQYF
TGTGCCAGCAGCTCCGGGACTGGGGACTACGAGCAGTACTTC
>TRBV7-9|TRBD1|.|15|TRBJ2-3
CATGSGGIGTDTQYF
TGTGCCACGGGCTCAGGGGGTATAGGCACAGATACGCAGTATTTT
>TRBV7-2|TRBD1|.|16|TRBJ2-4
CASSRQGFPSKNIQYF
TGTGCCAGCAGCAGACAGGGGTTCCCGTCCAAAAACATTCAGTACTTC
>TRBV6-5|TRBD2|.|13|TRBJ2-3
CAIRSAGADTQYF
TGTGCGATTCGCAGCGCGGGAGCAGATACGCAGTATTTT
>TRBV4-1|.|.|17|TRBJ1-1
CASSQVGAGVLNTEAFF
TGCGCCAGCAGCCAAGTCGGGGCAGGGGTACTGAACACTGAAGCTTTCTTT
>TRBV7-2|.|.|16|TRBJ1-5
CASSLDTGKSNQPQHF
TGTGCCAGCAGCTTAGATACAGGGAAGAGCAATCAGCCCCAGCATTTT
>TRBV18|TRBD2|.|14|TRBJ2-7
CASSPLSGRYEQYF
TGTGCCAGCTCACCACTTTCCGGGAGGTACGAGCAGTACTTC
>TRBV14|TRBD2|.|18|TRBJ2-1
CASSPWTSGISSYNEQFF
TGTGCCAGCAGCCCCTGGACTAGCGGGATCAGCTCCTACAATGAGCAGTTCTTC
>TRBV19|.|.|14|TRBJ1-1
CASSMGTVDTEAFF
TGTGCCAGTAGTATGGGGACTGTCGACACTGAAGCTTTCTTT
>TRBV6-1|TRBD1|.|14|TRBJ1-5
CASSGTGPNQPQHF
TGTGCCAGCAGTGGGACAGGCCCCAATCAGCCCCAGCATTTT
>TRBV19|TRBD1|.|16|TRBJ1-2
CASSIWGQGEGAGYTF
TGTGCCAGTAGTATATGGGGACAGGGGGAAGGCGCTGGCTACACCTTC
>TRBV5-1|TRBD1|.|14|TRBJ2-7
CASSGTGGRYEQYF
TGCGCCAGCAGCGGGACAGGGGGTCGGTACGAGCAGTACTTC
>TRBV7-8|.|.|15|TRBJ1-3
CASSSEPGWGNTIYF
TGTGCCAGCAGCTCCGAACCCGGGTGGGGAAACACCATATATTTT
>TRBV10-2|TRBD2|.|16|TRBJ2-3
CAISGLAGKGTDTQYF
TGCGCCATCTCGGGACTAGCGGGGAAAGGGACAGATACGCAGTATTTT
>TRBV7-6|TRBD2|.|16|TRBJ2-7
CASSPHERGNSYEQYF
TGTGCCAGCAGCCCCCACGAGCGGGGAAACTCCTACGAGCAGTACTTC
>TRBV6-1|TRBD1|.|15|TRBJ1-5
CASSPRDSYNQPQHF
TGTGCCAGCAGTCCCCGGGACAGCTACAATCAGCCCCAGCATTTT
>TRBV5-6|.|.|17|TRBJ2-3
CASSLAWTARRTDTQYF
TGTGCCAGCAGCTTGGCCTGGACAGCGAGACGCACAGATACGCAGTATTTT
>TRBV30|TRBD2|.|15|TRBJ2-1
CAWMPGLAGLGEQFF
TGTGCCTGGATGCCGGGACTAGCGGGGCTCGGTGAGCAGTTCTTC
>TRBV4-2|TRBD2|.|18|TRBJ2-3
CASSRVGEAGVGADTQYF
TGTGCCAGCAGCCGCGTCGGCGAAGCGGGAGTGGGCGCAGATACGCAGTATTTT
>TRBV2|TRBD1|.|16|TRBJ1-5
CASSQVPGQEDQPQHF
TGTGCCAGCAGTCAAGTTCCGGGACAGGAGGATCAGCCCCAGCATTTT
>TRBV10-3|TRBD2|.|13|TRBJ2-7
CAIKRDPQGEQYF
TGTGCCATCAAGCGGGACCCTCAGGGTGAGCAGTACTTC